One sample yielded the 16 T cell receptor beta chains listed below, sequenced in a study of post-analysis software for immune sequencing data. The study's findings and limits: There were roughly 5 TRBV segments more frequent in patients than controls, and TRBV5-6, TRBV5-1 and TRBV20-1 were among them.

These receptors lack a known antigen. Presence of unique molecular identifiers characterized the TCR beta cDNA libraries. In TCRdb, the PCR reads were re-called with MiXCR into one record per CDR3 protein. The sample records approximately 260,000 distinct CDR3 sequences, 30% to 45% being singletons. Specimen: blood. These receptors were obtained from a girl aged 10-17 years with multiple sclerosis.

A single count supports this clonotype. Here the CDR3 reads CASSLLASENTGELFF. The CDR3 nucleotides read TGCGCCAGCAGCCTACTAGCGAGTGAGAACACCGGGGAGCTGTTTTTT. The chain uses TRBV5-1 and TRBJ2-2, with TRBD2 matching 7 bases. This CDR3 region has 16 residues. V lost 4 bases to trimming and J lost 1 base; unmatched junction nucleotides: 7. Germline V gene sequence: CDR1 SGHRS, CDR2 YFSETQ.

Written as DNA, the CDR3 is TGTGCCAGCAGCTTGACAGAGCACATGAACACTGAAGCTTTCTTT. Translation: CASSLTEHMNTEAFF. The chain joins TRBV5-5 to TRBJ1-1, with D unclear. Looked up from germline, CDR1 is SGHKS and CDR2 is YYEKEE (reference sequence). There are 15 residues in the CDR3. V lost 1 base to trimming and J lost 0 bases, with 10 bases between them.

The sample holds a few counts of this clonotype. V is TRBV15 and J is TRBJ1-5, with 8 bases aligning to TRBD1. The germline V gene encodes CDR1 LNHNV and CDR2 YYDKDF (reference sequence). J lost 1 base, V lost 2 bases, and 1 base had no gene match. The CDR3 length is 15 residues. DNA for the CDR3: TGTGCCACCAGCAGACGGACAGGGAGCAATCAGCCCCAGCATTTT. Residues: CATSRRTGSNQPQHF.

This clonotype was counted a few times. This sequence joins TRBV7-2 and TRBJ1-1, with D unclear. The germline CDR1 and CDR2 sequences are SGHTA and FQGNSA. V lost 6 bases to trimming and J lost 0 bases, with 14 bases between them. The CDR3 spans 15 residues. DNA of the CDR3: TGTGCCAGCAGTTCACGACCGGGATTGAACACTGAAGCTTTCTTT. Residues: CASSSRPGLNTEAFF.

This clonotype appeared many times. The chain employs TRBV15 and TRBJ2-4, with D perhaps assigned TRBD1 or TRBD2 (5 bases each). The V end was cut by 5 bases, the J end by 0 bases, with 11 bases between. Looked up from germline, CDR1 is LNHNV and CDR2 is YYDKDF (reference sequence). The CDR3 is made up of 15 amino acids. CDR3 in amino acids: CATSPGGPAKNIQYF. CDR3 coding DNA: TGTGCCACCAGCCCTGGGGGTCCAGCCAAAAACATTCAGTACTTC.

The gene calls are TRBV12-3 or TRBV12-4 and TRBJ2-5, with D tentatively TRBD1 or TRBD2 (5 bases each). Trimming took off 4 bases at V and 2 bases at J, with 11 bases between the two ends. CDR3 length: 14 amino acids. The chain's CDR3 is CASSSGPEQETQYF. CDR3 sequence (DNA): TGTGCCAGCAGTTCGGGACCGGAGCAAGAGACCCAGTACTTC.

This clonotype has at least ten counts. The chain links TRBV4-1 to TRBJ1-2; D gene uncertain. Germline V CDR1 and CDR2: MGHRA, YSYEKL. The CDR3 is made up of 15 amino acids. The ends were cut back, 1 base at V and 10 bases at J, with 19 bases in the middle. The CDR3 sequence: CASSQGLWAPVSYTF. CDR3 DNA: TGCGCCAGCAGCCAAGGACTCTGGGCCCCAGTCTCCTACACCTTC.

V gene TRBV20-1 combines with J gene TRBJ2-1, with TRBD2 matching over 12 bases. The germline gives CDR1 DFQATT, CDR2 SNEGSKA (reference sequence). This CDR3 contains 17 residues. Trimming cost V 0 bases and J 6 bases; bases outside gene matches: 9. The CDR3 DNA reads TGCAGTGCTAGAGATCCTTGGGCTAGCGGGGGGGCCAATGAGCAGTTCTTC. It codes for CSARDPWASGGANEQFF.

The chain joins TRBV20-1 to TRBJ1-4; tentative D call: TRBD1 (5 bases). This CDR3 is built from 16 residues. CDR1 and CDR2 (germline): DFQATT, SNEGSKA (reference sequence). Between the trimmed V and J ends, which lost 4 bases and 0 bases, there was a span of 15 bases. Here the CDR3 DNA reads TGCAGTGCTAAAACCGGGACCATTACAACTAATGAAAAACTGTTTTTT. Amino acid sequence: CSAKTGTITTNEKLFF.

The chain recombines TRBV9 with TRBJ1-2; unclear D gene. Germline V gives CDR1 SGDLS, CDR2 YYNGEE. V lost 0 bases and J lost 8, with 20 bases in between. The CDR3 sequence is 16 residues long. As DNA, the CDR3 is TGTGCCAGCAGCGTAGAGGCCCGCGGTCGTATGGACGGCTACACCTTC. Amino acid sequence: CASSVEARGRMDGYTF.

This clonotype was counted many times. The rearrangement uses TRBV28 and TRBJ1-2; D is possibly TRBD1 (5 bases). The V and J ends lost 3 bases and 5 bases respectively, with 10 bases between them. The CDR3 has 13 amino acids. Germline V gene data show CDR1 as MDHEN and CDR2 as SYDVKM. The CDR3 coding sequence is TGTGCCAGCAGTTTCGGGGGTGCTTATGGCTACACCTTC. It translates to CASSFGGAYGYTF.

The chain has TRBV20-1 and TRBJ1-1; D might be TRBD1 (5 bases). The CDR3 loop spans 13 amino acids. V lost 5 bases, J lost 0 bases, and 10 bases lay in between. From germline, CDR1 is DFQATT and CDR2 SNEGSKA (reference sequence). Here the CDR3 reads CSALRQLNTEAFF. The CDR3 region has the DNA TGCAGTGCTCTTAGACAGTTGAACACTGAAGCTTTCTTT.

This clonotype was counted at least ten times. The rearrangement uses TRBV3-1 and TRBJ1-1; 7 bases are shared with TRBD1. After removal of 0 bases from V and 7 bases from J, the junction contained 5 bases not matched to a gene. Germline V gene sequence: CDR1 LGHDT, CDR2 YNNKEL (reference sequence). The CDR3 is 14 amino acids. The CDR3 loop is CASSQDWQGDEAFF. The CDR3 DNA is TGTGCCAGCAGCCAAGACTGGCAGGGGGATGAAGCTTTCTTT.

This clonotype has a count of ten or more. The V gene is TRBV10-3, the J gene TRBJ1-2, with D maybe TRBD1 (5 bases). Germline V gives CDR1 ENHRY, CDR2 SYGVKD. The germline V and J ends were trimmed by 4 bases and 4 bases, with 10 bases remaining between them. The CDR3 length is 13 residues. CDR3 DNA sequence: TGTGCCATCAGTGGGGGCAACGTCTATGGCTACACCTTC. Translating it yields CAISGGNVYGYTF.

This clonotype was observed a handful of times. J is TRBJ2-5 and V is TRBV27; 11 nucleotides align to TRBD2. The germline V gene encodes CDR1 MNHEY and CDR2 SMNVEV (reference sequence). This CDR3 has 17 residues. The ends lost 3 bases at V and 3 bases at J; junction bases unmatched: 9. This CDR3 is CASSFRQVAGGEETQYF. The CDR3, as DNA: TGTGCCAGCAGTTTCCGACAGGTAGCGGGAGGGGAAGAGACCCAGTACTTC.

A remark on this clonotype: A much larger clone differs by one base, so this may be a read error. The V gene is TRBV15, the J gene TRBJ1-2; D is possibly TRBD1 (5 bases). Germline V lookup: CDR1 LNHNV, CDR2 YYDKDF (reference sequence). This CDR3 has 13 residues. The CDR3 bases are TGTGCCGCCAGCAGGGACCGGGCAGATGGCTACACCTTC. It translates to CAASRDRADGYTF.